The sequence of this T cell receptor beta chain was determined in a study of blood T cell repertoires in COVID-19. The V gene's germline CDR1 is SQVTM and CDR2 ANQGSEA. The CDR3 is made up of 15 amino acids. V lost 1 base and J lost 7; bases outside the gene matches: 3. The protocol was immunoSEQ multiplex PCR, while the TCRdb copy is restricted to in-frame clones and leaves out a portion. The table shows 150,000 or so clones, with about 86% occurring only once. This clone has only one observation. This chain connects TRBV29-1 to TRBJ2-2, with 13 bases aligning to TRBD2. This TCR derives from a woman aged 55-75 years with acute or convalescent COVID-19. Sequencing was performed on peripheral blood. DNA of the CDR3: TGCAGCGTTGAAGTGACTAGCGGGGGGAGCGGGGAGCTGTTTTTT. It encodes CSVEVTSGGSGELFF.